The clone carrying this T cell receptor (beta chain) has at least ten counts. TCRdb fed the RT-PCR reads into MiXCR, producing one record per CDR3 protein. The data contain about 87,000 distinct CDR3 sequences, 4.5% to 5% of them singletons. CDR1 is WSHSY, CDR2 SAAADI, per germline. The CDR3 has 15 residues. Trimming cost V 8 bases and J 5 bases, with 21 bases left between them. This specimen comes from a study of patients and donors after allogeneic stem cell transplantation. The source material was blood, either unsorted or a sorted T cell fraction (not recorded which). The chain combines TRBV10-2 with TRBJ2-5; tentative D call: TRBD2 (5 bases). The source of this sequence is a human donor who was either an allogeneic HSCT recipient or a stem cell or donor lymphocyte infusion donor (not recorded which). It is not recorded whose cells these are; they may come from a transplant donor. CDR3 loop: CASLGIKRGIETQYF. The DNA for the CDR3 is TGCGCCAGCCTGGGGATCAAACGAGGGATTGAGACCCAGTACTTC.